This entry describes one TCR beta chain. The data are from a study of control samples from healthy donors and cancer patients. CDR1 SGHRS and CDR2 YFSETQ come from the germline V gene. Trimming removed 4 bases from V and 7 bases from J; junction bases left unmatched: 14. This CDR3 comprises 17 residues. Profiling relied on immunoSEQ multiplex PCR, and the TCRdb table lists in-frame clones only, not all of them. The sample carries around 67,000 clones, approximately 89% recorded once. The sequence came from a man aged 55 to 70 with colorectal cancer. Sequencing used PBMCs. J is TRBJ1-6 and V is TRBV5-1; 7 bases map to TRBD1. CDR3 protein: CASSPVARQGPNSPLHF. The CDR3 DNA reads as TGCGCCAGCAGCCCGGTGGCGAGACAGGGCCCCAATTCACCCCTCCACTTT.